This note documents a single TCR beta chain sequence. What it binds is not known. These data belong to a study of OX40 agonist ivuxolimab in advanced cancers. For the study at large: Dose-escalation cases comprised hepatocellular carcinoma, melanoma, renal cell or head and neck cancer. Under the entry rules, prior anti-PD-1, anti-PD-L1 or anti-CTLA-4 therapy was allowed, and roughly 39% had some.

This CDR3 comprises 14 residues. Looked up from germline, CDR1 is LGHNA and CDR2 is YNFKEQ. Losses at the gene ends were 4 bases for V and 6 bases for J; bases not matched to a gene: 3. The method was immunoSEQ multiplex PCR; TCRdb's version includes in-frame clones alone and lacks a portion of them. The top ten hold roughly 8% of the sample, which has under 80,000 clones, 86% seen once. Overall study findings and caveats: At 0.1 to 3.0 mg/kg, clonal expansion of CD4+ and CD8+ blood T cells had occurred by week 6.

The sequencing used CD4+ or CD8+ T cells sorted from blood, collected in a trial of the OX40 agonist ivuxolimab. The chain couples TRBV4-2 to TRBJ1-5, with 10 bases that match TRBD1. The sequence was collected from an adult with an advanced solid tumor such as melanoma, head and neck, liver or kidney cancer. The chain's CDR3 is CASSPGTGAQPQHF. The CDR3 coding sequence is TGTGCCAGCAGCCCCGGGACAGGGGCTCAGCCCCAGCATTTT.